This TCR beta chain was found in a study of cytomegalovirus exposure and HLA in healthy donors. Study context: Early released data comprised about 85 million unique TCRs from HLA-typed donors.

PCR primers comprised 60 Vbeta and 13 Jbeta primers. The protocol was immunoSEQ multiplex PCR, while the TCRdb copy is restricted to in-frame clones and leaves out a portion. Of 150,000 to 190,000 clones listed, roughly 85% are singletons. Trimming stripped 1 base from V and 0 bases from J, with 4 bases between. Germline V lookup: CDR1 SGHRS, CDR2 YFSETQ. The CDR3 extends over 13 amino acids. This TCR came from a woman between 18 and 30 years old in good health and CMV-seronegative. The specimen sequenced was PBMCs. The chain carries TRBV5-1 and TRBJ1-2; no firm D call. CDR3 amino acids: CASSLSANYGYTF. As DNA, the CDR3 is TGCGCCAGCAGCTTGTCGGCTAACTATGGCTACACCTTC. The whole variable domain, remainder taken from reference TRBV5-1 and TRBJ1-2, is KAGVTQTPRYLIKTRGQQVTLSCSPISGHRSVSWYQQTPGQGLQFLFEYFSETQRNKGNFPGRFSGRQFSNSRSEMNVSTLELGDSALYLCASSLSANYGYTFGSGTRLTVV.